The sequence of this T cell receptor beta chain was determined in a study of blood T cells in healthy people across ages. The length of the CDR3 is 15 residues. CDR1 and CDR2 (germline): MNHEY, SVGAGI. Trimming pared 5 bases from V and 1 base from J, leaving 9 bases between. A second PCR of 7 to 11 cycles used a sample-barcoded 5' primer and a J-beta primer mix. Any given sample supplied a minimum of 2.5 million CDR3-containing paired-end reads. TCRdb reprocessed the 5' RACE reads via MiXCR and lists one record per CDR3 protein. Of around 320,000 distinct CDR3 sequences in the sample, roughly 26% are singletons; the top ten hold about 30%.

The specimen sequenced was blood. This receptor was obtained from a woman in her 70s in good health. The rearrangement joins TRBV6-5 to TRBJ2-6; unclear D gene. CDR3 nucleotides: TGTGCCAGCAGTCCGCGGCCATCTGGGGCCAACGTCCTGACTTTC. Translation: CASSPRPSGANVLTF.